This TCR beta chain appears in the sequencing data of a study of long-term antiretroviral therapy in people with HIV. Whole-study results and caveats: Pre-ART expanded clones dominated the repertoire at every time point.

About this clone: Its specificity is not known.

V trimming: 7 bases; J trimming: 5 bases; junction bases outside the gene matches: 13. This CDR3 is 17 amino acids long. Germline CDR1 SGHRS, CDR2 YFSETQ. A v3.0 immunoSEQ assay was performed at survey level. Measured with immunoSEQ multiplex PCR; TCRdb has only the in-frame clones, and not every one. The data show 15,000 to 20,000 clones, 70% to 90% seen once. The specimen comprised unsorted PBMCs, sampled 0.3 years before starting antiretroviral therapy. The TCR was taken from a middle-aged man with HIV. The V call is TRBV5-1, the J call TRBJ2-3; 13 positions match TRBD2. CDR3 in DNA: TGCGCCAGCCGCCTGTATGGACTAGCGGGGGATCTAGATACGCAGTATTTT. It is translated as CASRLYGLAGDLDTQYF.